This T cell receptor (beta chain) was captured by sequencing in a study of blood T cell repertoires in COVID-19. Across the study: PBMCs, B-cell-depleted T cells, or T cells provided the cDNA or gDNA that made up the material.

Source study methods: Cell counts per sample came from amplifying reference gene primers. TCRdb keeps only in-frame clones here, not all; method: immunoSEQ multiplex PCR. V, J and clone size reflect that table, while D and trimming were determined from the DNA. This table holds approximately 90,000 clones, roughly 86% found once. The V gene lost 8 bases and the J gene lost 0 bases, with 14 bases spanning the gap. Germline CDR1 SEHNR, CDR2 FQNEAQ (reference sequence). The CDR3 is 15 residues long. Sequenced sample: peripheral blood. The clonotype comes from a human donor with acute or convalescent COVID-19. The donor label of this sample is uncertain. The gene calls are TRBV7-9 and TRBJ1-3; no firm D call. The CDR3 coding sequence is TGTGCCAGCGGATCAGGTCCGGACTCTGGAAACACCATATATTTT. Translated, it gives CASGSGPDSGNTIYF.